This T cell receptor (beta chain) was found in a study of long-term antiretroviral therapy in people with HIV. Findings of the study overall: Repertoires in HIV (unlike those of controls) had narrower CDR3 length ranges.

Points on this clone: What it binds is unknown.

Survey-level immunoSEQ v3.0 assays were run. TCRdb keeps only in-frame clones here, not all; method: immunoSEQ multiplex PCR. The sample has around 16,000 clones, more than 75% seen once; the top ten hold 5.2%. Every one of the participants with HIV received treatment in the United States. Trimming left V 0 bases short and J 4 bases short, with 12 bases between. This CDR3 is 15 amino acids long. Germline V gene lookup returns CDR1 SGDLS and CDR2 YYNGEE. The receptor comes from a woman between 35 and 50 years old with HIV. The sequences come from unsorted PBMCs, collected 0.5 years after starting antiretroviral therapy. The chain employs TRBV9 and TRBJ2-3, with TRBD1 as a possible D gene (6 bases). The CDR3 region has the DNA TGTGCCAGCAGCGTAGGGGGGCCGGCCGCAGATACGCAGTATTTT. It specifies CASSVGGPAADTQYF.